This T cell receptor (beta chain) was found in a study of early T cells in non-severe SARS-CoV-2 infection. Whole-study context: Sequencing was performed on bulk RNA from unsorted whole blood, leaving chains unpaired.

This clonotype came up many times. Its specificity is not known. Germline V gene data show CDR1 as KGHSH and CDR2 as LQKENI. The germline V and J ends were trimmed by 0 bases and 0 bases, with 1 base remaining between them. This CDR3 comprises 13 residues. General observations from the study: Private and CD4 specificities were missed by VDJdb matching, skewed to anti-spike CD8.

Separate cDNA molecules each had unique molecular identifiers attached to them. Via MiXCR, TCRdb re-called the 5' RACE reads, giving one row per CDR3 protein. The sample holds under 60,000 distinct CDR3 sequences, approximately 10% seen once. The clonotype originates from an adult who was a healthcare worker with PCR-confirmed SARS-CoV-2 infection or an uninfected control (not recorded which). This chain joins TRBV18 and TRBJ2-3; D call uncertain. This sample comprised whole blood, obtained at baseline. The CDR3 sequence is CASSPPSTDTQYF. CDR3 nucleotides: TGTGCCAGCTCACCACCGAGCACAGATACGCAGTATTTT.